The 12 T cell receptor beta chains in this list originate from one sample, sequenced in a study of blood T cell repertoires in COVID-19. The repertoire was sequenced with immunoSEQ multiplex PCR; TCRdb's copy has only in-frame clones and lacks some. Of around 200,000 clones listed, 70% to 90% were seen once; the top ten hold 4.5% to 5%. The specimen was peripheral blood. The source of these receptors is a woman older than 75 with acute or convalescent COVID-19.

The V call is TRBV10-3, the J call TRBJ2-1, with 12 bases that match TRBD2. The V gene end was trimmed by 7 bases and the J gene end by 8 bases; junction bases not matched to a gene: 6. Germline V gene data show CDR1 as ENHRY and CDR2 as SYGVKD. The CDR3 spans 14 residues. The CDR3 coding sequence is TGTGCCATCACCCGGACTAGCGGGATTGATGAGCAGTTCTTC. Translation: CAITRTSGIDEQFF.

The chain carries TRBV19 and TRBJ2-2, with TRBD2 matching over 8 bases. This CDR3 is 16 amino acids long. V was clipped by 7 bases and J by 6 bases; unmatched bases: 13. The germline V gene encodes CDR1 LNHDA and CDR2 SQIVND (reference sequence). This chain's CDR3 is CASTSMRAGGPGELFF. In DNA form, the CDR3 reads TGTGCCAGTACCAGTATGCGGGCGGGAGGTCCCGGGGAGCTGTTTTTT. Complete variable domain (other parts from reference TRBV19 and TRBJ2-2): DGGITQSPKYLFRKEGQNVTLSCEQNLNHDAMYWYRQDPGQGLRLIYYSQIVNDFQKGDIAEGYSVSREKKESFPLTVTSAQKNPTAFYLCASTSMRAGGPGELFFGEGSRLTVL.

Details on this clone: The same CDR3 arises from other DNA sequences in this sample as well. The chain has TRBV6-6 and TRBJ2-7; TRBD2 agrees at 11 bases. The CDR3 covers 15 residues. The J segment lost 2 bases and the V segment lost 5 bases, leaving 5 bases of the junction unmatched. Germline loops: CDR1 MNHNY, CDR2 SVGAGI (reference sequence). CDR3: CASSLGTSGPYEQYF. DNA of the CDR3: TGTGCCAGCAGTCTCGGGACTAGCGGACCCTACGAGCAGTACTTC.

The rearrangement joins TRBV4-3 to TRBJ1-1; 10 bases fit TRBD1. V lost 4 bases to trimming and J lost 4 bases; unmatched junction nucleotides: 6. CDR3 length: 15 amino acids. Germline V gives CDR1 LGHNA, CDR2 YSLEER. CDR3 residues: CASSLGTGAVTEAFF. The CDR3 DNA follows: TGCGCCAGCAGCCTGGGGACAGGGGCGGTCACTGAAGCTTTCTTT.

V and J are TRBV5-1 and TRBJ2-5; TRBD1 might be the D (6 bases). Germline V gene data show CDR1 as SGHRS and CDR2 as YFSETQ. This CDR3 spans 15 amino acids. The V end lost 0 bases, the J end lost 0 bases, and 9 bases lay between the germline ends. The CDR3 is CASSLEGEYQETQYF. In DNA form, the CDR3 reads TGCGCCAGCAGCTTGGAGGGGGAGTACCAAGAGACCCAGTACTTC.

The chain links TRBV7-2 to TRBJ2-3; possible D gene TRBD1, 6 bases. The CDR3 consists of 15 residues. The V gene lost 3 bases and the J gene lost 5 bases, with 15 bases spanning the gap. Germline V gene data show CDR1 as SGHTA and CDR2 as FQGNSA. In DNA, the CDR3 is TGTGCCAGCAGCTTTTATTCAGGGGCAGGAGATACGCAGTATTTT. Translating gives CASSFYSGAGDTQYF.

The V gene is TRBV7-9, the J gene TRBJ2-6; possibly TRBD1 for D (5 bases). V lost 8 bases to trimming and J lost 4 bases, with 15 bases between them. The CDR3 extends over 15 amino acids. Germline-derived CDR1 and CDR2 are SEHNR and FQNEAQ (reference sequence). CDR3 loop: CASRPQGLGANVLTF. CDR3 coding DNA: TGTGCCAGCCGCCCCCAGGGTTTGGGGGCCAACGTCCTGACTTTC.

V and J are TRBV18 and TRBJ2-6; D is unresolved. Trimming shortened V by 1 base and J by 2 bases, and 12 bases separated the two germline ends. The CDR3 has 17 amino acids. Germline assignment: CDR1 KGHSH and CDR2 LQKENI. The CDR3 loop is CASSPRAAHTGANVLTF. In DNA form, the CDR3 reads TGTGCCAGCTCACCACGGGCAGCACATACTGGGGCCAACGTCCTGACTTTC.

This clone is a singleton in its sample. This chain links TRBV5-5 with TRBJ2-1; 9 positions agree with TRBD2. The germline CDR1 and CDR2 sequences are SGHKS and YYEKEE (reference sequence). This CDR3 contains 13 residues. V shed 4 bases, J shed 15 bases, and the junction held 11 bases outside the gene matches. The CDR3 bases are TGTGCCAGCAGCCCAGAGGCTAGCGGGATTGGGTTCTTC. Translation: CASSPEASGIGFF.

The V gene is TRBV5-1, the J gene TRBJ1-1; 10 bases agree with TRBD1. The V gene's germline CDR1 is SGHRS and CDR2 YFSETQ. The V and J ends lost 4 bases and 1 base, in that order; junction bases with no gene match: 7. The CDR3 consists of 16 residues. The CDR3 coding sequence is TGCGCCAGCAGCGGGGGGACAGGGGCTGGGAACACTGAAGCTTTCTTT. Translating it yields CASSGGTGAGNTEAFF.

This clone was counted once. This chain uses TRBV7-8 with TRBJ2-5; TRBD1 aligns across 10 bases. The CDR3 is 15 residues long. V shed 5 bases, J shed 4 bases, and the junction held 7 bases outside the gene matches. Looked up from germline, CDR1 is SGHVS and CDR2 is FQNEAQ. CDR3 nucleotide sequence: TGTGCCAGCAGCCTGAGGACAGGGGGTGGAGAGACCCAGTACTTC. Translated, it gives CASSLRTGGGETQYF.

This clone appeared once. The genes are TRBV6-2 or TRBV6-3 and TRBJ1-5, with D hard to call. V was cut by 4 bases and J by 4 bases, with 17 bases left in between. The CDR3 has 16 amino acids. Per germline, CDR1 MNHEY and CDR2 SVGEGT. CDR3 nucleotide sequence: TGTGCCAGCAGTTCCGGACTCCCCAGAGGGAATCAGCCCCAGCATTTT. Its protein product is CASSSGLPRGNQPQHF.